Sequencing of this T cell receptor (beta chain) was carried out in a study of cytomegalovirus exposure and HLA in healthy donors. The PCR was carried out with 60 Vbeta primers and 13 Jbeta primers. TCRdb's copy holds only in-frame clones and misses some; the assay was immunoSEQ multiplex PCR. The listing records approximately 150,000 clones. As for this clone: The antigen is unknown.

General observations from the study: An analysis done earlier found most TCR beta V segments productive about 87% or about 30% of the time. Equally common other TCR beta chains were less clonally expanded than HLA-associated ones, a later analysis found.

Germline V gene lookup returns CDR1 SGHRS and CDR2 YFSETQ. The length of the CDR3 is 16 residues. V trimming: 0 bases; J trimming: 2 bases; junction bases outside the gene matches: 3. Input material: PBMCs. The chain couples TRBV5-1 to TRBJ1-5; TRBD1 matches at 9 bases. This clonotype was sampled from a male donor in good health and CMV-seronegative. The CDR3 protein is CASSLGDRDGNQPQHF. CDR3 in DNA: TGCGCCAGCAGCTTGGGGGACAGGGACGGCAATCAGCCCCAGCATTTT.